This TCR beta chain was identified during a study of blood T cell repertoires in COVID-19. Study information: Spain, Italy and the United States supplied samples that represented acute and convalescent COVID-19. In each case, the material was cDNA or gDNA derived from T cells, B-cell-depleted T cells, or PBMCs.

A few counts support this clone. Germline V lookup: CDR1 LNHDA, CDR2 SQIVND (reference sequence). The CDR3 is made up of 16 amino acids. The V end was cut by 6 bases, the J end by 4 bases, with 21 bases between. Authors' processing steps: Estimated nucleated cell counts came from reference gene primer amplification. The table came from immunoSEQ multiplex PCR; TCRdb's copy has only in-frame clones and leaves some out. V and J calls and clone size follow that table, whereas D and trimming were derived from the DNA. This table holds 95,000 to 110,000 clones, about 80% found once. The V call is TRBV19, the J call TRBJ1-2, with D possibly matching TRBD1 (6 bases). Input material: peripheral blood. This TCR was sampled from a man in his 70s with acute or convalescent COVID-19. CDR3 in DNA: TGTGCCAGTAGCCCGTCCGGGACACTCAACTCCTATGGCTACACCTTC. It translates to CASSPSGTLNSYGYTF.